Listed below are T cell receptor beta chains from one sample, sequenced in a study of blood T cell repertoires in COVID-19. Libraries were prepared by immunoSEQ multiplex PCR; TCRdb keeps only in-frame clonotypes and omits some of them. The sample gives approximately 31,000 clones, more than 85% of which show up once; about 0.86% is in the top ten. Sequenced material: peripheral blood. These receptors were collected from a male donor with active COVID-19. The CDR3 runs from the conserved cysteine through the conserved F or W. The D gene is left open where the match is weak. Expanded clones get a size class; other rows say once, few or many, or leave the size out.

j_gene,abundance,len,v_gene,d_gene,CDR3nt,CDR3aa
TRBJ2-7,-,16,TRBV6-5,-,TGTGCCAGCAGTTATAACCAGGCCCAAGAATCCTCCGAGACGTACTTC,CASSYNQAQESSETYF
TRBJ2-2,-,12,TRBV7-2,-,TGTGCCAGCAGCCGGTACACCGGGGAGCTGTTTTTT,CASSRYTGELFF
TRBJ2-1,-,15,TRBV7-2,TRBD1,TGTGCCAGCAGTAGGACAGGGTATTGGAGCAATGAGCAGTTCTTC,CASSRTGYWSNEQFF
TRBJ1-2,-,15,TRBV2,-,TGTGCCGCAATCCCCCGGACTGAGAATAACTATGGCTACACCTTC,CAAIPRTENNYGYTF
TRBJ2-3,once,15,TRBV7-2,TRBD1,TGTGCCAGCAGCTTCCGGGACAGGGGTATTTCAACGCAGTATTTT,CASSFRDRGISTQYF
TRBJ1-5,few,13,TRBV6-5,TRBD1,TGTGCCAGCCGGGACAGGGGATTTCAGGCCCAGCATTTT,CASRDRGFQAQHF
TRBJ1-6,few,14,TRBV7-3,TRBD1,TGTGCCAGCAGCTCAGGGACAGGGAATTCACCCCTCCACTTT,CASSSGTGNSPLHF
TRBJ1-3,-,16,TRBV5-1,-,TGCGCCAGCAGCTTGGGGGGAGGCCGCTCTGGAAACACCATATATTTT,CASSLGGGRSGNTIYF
TRBJ1-6,-,13,TRBV20-1,TRBD1,TGCAGTGCTAGTGGATGGGGGACAGGCAGGCTCCACTTT,CSASGWGTGRLHF
TRBJ1-6,few,13,TRBV7-3,-,TGTGCCAGCAGCTTGGACTGGAATTCACCCCTCCACTTT,CASSLDWNSPLHF
TRBJ2-7,-,14,TRBV10-1,-,TGCGCCAGCAGTGAGTCAAGGCTATCGGGGGAGCAGTACTTC,CASSESRLSGEQYF
TRBJ1-5,-,15,TRBV6-5,-,TGTGCCAGCAGTTACTCGAACAGCCGCAATCAGCCCCAGCATTTT,CASSYSNSRNQPQHF
TRBJ1-1,-,16,TRBV18,TRBD1,TGTGCCAGCTCACCACGGACAGGGGGTTCTAGCACTGAAGCTTTCTTT,CASSPRTGGSSTEAFF
TRBJ1-2,-,17,TRBV5-5,TRBD1,TGTGCCAGCAGTATGGATGGACAGCCAGACAGGGACTATGGCTACACCTTC,CASSMDGQPDRDYGYTF
TRBJ1-1,-,15,TRBV7-2,TRBD1,TGTGCCAGCAGGTCGGACAGGGGGATGAACACTGAAGCTTTCTTT,CASRSDRGMNTEAFF
TRBJ2-3,-,16,TRBV5-1,TRBD2,TGCGCCAGCAGCCGTACTAGCGGGGGATACACAGATACGCAGTATTTT,CASSRTSGGYTDTQYF
TRBJ2-1,-,16,TRBV30,TRBD2,TGTGCCTGGCGTCTAGCGGGGGCTCCCTCCTACAATGAGCAGTTCTTC,CAWRLAGAPSYNEQFF
TRBJ1-3,-,13,TRBV12-3/TRBV12-4,-,TGTGCCAGCAGCAGGACATCGGGAAACACCATATATTTT,CASSRTSGNTIYF
TRBJ2-7,-,15,TRBV14,-,TGTGCCAGCAGCCAAGACGCGGGGCCTCCTTACGAGCAGTACTTC,CASSQDAGPPYEQYF
TRBJ1-2,few,13,TRBV19,-,TGTGCCAGTAGCTGGACAGAGGCCTATGGCTACACCTTC,CASSWTEAYGYTF
TRBJ1-2,-,13,TRBV9,TRBD1,TGTGCCAGCAGCGATTACAGGGGGGGAGGCTACACCTTC,CASSDYRGGGYTF